These 21 T cell receptor beta chains share one sample of origin, sequenced in a study of blood T cells in healthy people across ages. With a J-beta primer mix and a sample-barcoded 5' primer, a second PCR ran about 7 to 12 cycles. TCRdb re-called the 5' RACE reads with MiXCR, one entry per CDR3 protein. Among about 1.7 million distinct CDR3 sequences, approximately 30% were seen once, and the ten largest hold roughly 8.2%. Sequencing was carried out using blood. The source of these receptors is a woman aged 25 to 39 in good health.

This clonotype was seen a handful of times. This chain links TRBV12-3 or TRBV12-4 with TRBJ1-3, with D maybe TRBD1 (6 bases). There are 13 residues in the CDR3. The germline V and J ends were trimmed by 6 bases and 4 bases, with 10 bases remaining between them. The CDR3 sequence is CASSPTGGNTIYF. CDR3 DNA: TGTGCCAGCAGCCCGACAGGCGGAAACACCATATATTTT.

V and J are TRBV28 and TRBJ2-3, with a weak D call TRBD1 (6 bases). The CDR3 is 15 amino acids. Trimming took 3 bases from V and 1 from J, leaving 11 bases between them. Germline V gene data show CDR1 as MDHEN and CDR2 as SYDVKM. CDR3 region: CASSLPGTRTDTQYF. The DNA for the CDR3 is TGTGCCAGCAGTTTGCCCGGGACACGCACAGATACGCAGTATTTT. The whole variable domain, remainder taken from reference TRBV28 and TRBJ2-3, is DVKVTQSSRYLVKRTGEKVFLECVQDMDHENMFWYRQDPGLGLRLIYFSYDVKMKEKGDIPEGYSVSREKKERFSLILESASTNQTSMYLCASSLPGTRTDTQYFGPGTRLTVL.

This clonotype was detected ten times or more. The CDR3 DNA reads as TGCAGCGTCCCGCCCTACACCTTC. This translates into CSVPPYTF. This chain uses TRBV29-1 with TRBJ1-2; D unclear. Germline V gives CDR1 SQVTM, CDR2 ANQGSEA. Trimming removed 6 bases at V and 10 bases at J, with 6 bases between. This CDR3 contains 8 residues.

The chain is built from TRBV5-1 and TRBJ2-3, with D uncertain. The germline gives CDR1 SGHRS, CDR2 YFSETQ. V lost 1 base to trimming and J lost 2 bases, with 8 bases between them. The CDR3 loop spans 14 amino acids. The CDR3 DNA sequence: TGCGCCAGCAGCTTGATGGTCTACACAGATACGCAGTATTTT. Residues: CASSLMVYTDTQYF. The variable domain in full, with the rest retrieved from reference TRBV5-1 and TRBJ2-3, is KAGVTQTPRYLIKTRGQQVTLSCSPISGHRSVSWYQQTPGQGLQFLFEYFSETQRNKGNFPGRFSGRQFSNSRSEMNVSTLELGDSALYLCASSLMVYTDTQYFGPGTRLTVL.

This clonotype was detected a few times. CDR3: CASSWVGWTEAFF. The CDR3 coding sequence is TGTGCCAGCAGTTGGGTGGGGTGGACTGAAGCTTTCTTT. V gene TRBV12-3 or TRBV12-4 combines with J gene TRBJ1-1, with D unresolved. This CDR3 spans 13 amino acids. The V end was cut by 4 bases, the J end by 5 bases, with 11 bases between.

This clonotype was counted a few times. The rearrangement links TRBV12-3 or TRBV12-4 to TRBJ2-7; D call uncertain. V was shortened by 2 bases and J by 7 bases, with 9 bases between the two germline ends. The CDR3 spans 12 residues. The CDR3 loop is CASSLLGPEQYF. As DNA, the CDR3 is TGTGCCAGCAGTTTATTAGGGCCGGAGCAGTACTTC.

J is TRBJ2-3 and V is TRBV12-3 or TRBV12-4; TRBD2 aligns across 10 bases. V gave up 7 bases and J gave up 5 bases; unmatched junction bases: 9. CDR3 length equals 15 residues. The CDR3 is CASNVSGGGGDTQYF. For the CDR3, the DNA is TGTGCCAGCAATGTAAGCGGGGGGGGTGGAGATACGCAGTATTTT.

V and J are TRBV3-1 and TRBJ2-5, with 9 bases lining up with TRBD2. This CDR3 spans 17 amino acids. V dropped 1 base and J dropped 4; count of bases not matched to a gene: 10. Germline-derived CDR1 and CDR2 are LGHDT and YNNKEL (reference sequence). The CDR3 loop is CASSQVGSGRSVETQYF. CDR3 sequence (DNA): TGTGCCAGCAGCCAAGTTGGTAGCGGGAGATCGGTAGAGACCCAGTACTTC.

J is TRBJ2-5 and V is TRBV12-3 or TRBV12-4; D is tentatively TRBD1 or TRBD2 (5 bases each). Trimming took 3 bases from V and 7 from J, leaving 15 bases between them. The CDR3 has 14 amino acids. In DNA form, the CDR3 reads TGTGCCAGCAGTTTTCGGACTCCCGGGGCGACCCAGTACTTC. Amino acids: CASSFRTPGATQYF.

V and J are TRBV7-8 and TRBJ2-4; TRBD2 matches 11 bases. The CDR3 covers 20 residues. Germline CDR1 reads SGHVS; CDR2 reads FQNEAQ. Unmatched junction bases numbered 12, after V lost 1 base and J lost 1 base. In DNA, the CDR3 is TGTGCCAGCAGCTTAGTGGAACTAGCGGGAGTAAAGGGGGCCAAAAACATTCAGTACTTC. It codes for CASSLVELAGVKGAKNIQYF.

This clonotype was observed a handful of times. The chain has TRBV10-1 and TRBJ1-1; D might be TRBD1 (6 bases). The CDR3 length is 14 residues. Germline V gives CDR1 WNHNN, CDR2 SYGVQD (reference sequence). V was clipped by 2 bases and J by 0 bases, with 7 bases between them. The DNA for the CDR3 is TGCGCCAGCAGTGAGAGGGGGGTGAACACTGAAGCTTTCTTT. This translates into CASSERGVNTEAFF.

The V and J genes are TRBV9 and TRBJ2-1; no reliable D call. CDR1 and CDR2 (germline): SGDLS, YYNGEE. The ends were cut back, 4 bases at V and 6 bases at J, with 20 bases in the middle. The CDR3 extends over 16 amino acids. Here the CDR3 reads CASSSSPGPTPNEQFF. CDR3 DNA: TGTGCCAGCAGCTCATCCCCGGGCCCTACGCCCAATGAGCAGTTCTTC. Based on the CDR3 plus reference TRBV9 and TRBJ2-1, the full variable domain is DSGVTQTPKHLITATGQRVTLRCSPRSGDLSVYWYQQSLDQGLQFLIQYYNGEERAKGNILERFSAQQFPDLHSELNLSSLELGDSALYFCASSSSPGPTPNEQFFGPGTRLTVL.

Notes on this clonotype: One base away lies a much larger clone, so this may be a sequencing read error. This likely comes from a read error, as the CDR3 has no conserved phenylalanine or tryptophan at its end. The rearrangement uses TRBV15 and TRBJ2-5, with D unclear. The end of the DNA aligns better with TRBJ2-7, so the J call may be wrong. CDR1 is LNHNV and CDR2 is YYDKDF in the germline V gene (reference sequence). The CDR3 runs to 14 residues. The DNA for the CDR3 is TGTGCCACCAGCAGAGCGCCGGAGTCCTACGAGCAGTACCTC. Translating it yields CATSRAPESYEQYL.

The chain carries TRBV7-2 and TRBJ2-3; tentative D call: TRBD1 (5 bases). The CDR3 loop spans 14 amino acids. The ends were cut back, 6 bases at V and 5 bases at J, with 15 bases in the middle. Germline V CDR1 and CDR2: SGHTA, FQGNSA. CDR3 protein: CASSMEGAQDTQYF. CDR3 DNA: TGTGCCAGCAGTATGGAAGGGGCTCAAGATACGCAGTATTTT.

Comment on this clonotype: One junction end does not reproduce the germline sequence, and a read error may be involved. The chain couples TRBV3-1 to TRBJ2-7; D call uncertain. The CDR3 consists of 14 residues. From germline, CDR1 is LGHDT and CDR2 YNNKEL (reference sequence). The CDR3 sequence: CASSQEWRAYGQYF. CDR3 in DNA: TGTGCCAGCAGCCAAGAGTGGCGAGCCTACGGGCAGTACTTC.

The chain couples TRBV5-1 to TRBJ1-2, with D hard to call. Trimming removed 0 bases at V and 5 bases at J, with 11 bases between. This CDR3 contains 14 residues. The V gene's germline CDR1 is SGHRS and CDR2 YFSETQ. CDR3 bases: TGCGCCAGCAGCTTGGTAGGGAGCGATTATGGCTACACCTTC. Encoded protein: CASSLVGSDYGYTF.

Regarding this clonotype: At one end, the junction sequence differs from germline, possibly due to a read error. The chain recombines TRBV7-9 with TRBJ2-3; 8 nucleotides line up with TRBD1. CDR3 length: 16 amino acids. Germline V CDR1 and CDR2: SEHNR, FQNEAQ (reference sequence). CDR3 bases: TGTGCCTGCAGCGATCGCCGGGACAGGTTCACAGATACGCAGTATTTT. It translates to CACSDRRDRFTDTQYF.

CDR3 residues: CSADEPTGMIGYTF. The CDR3, as DNA: TGCAGTGCCGACGAGCCGACAGGGATGATTGGCTACACCTTC. This chain connects TRBV20-1 to TRBJ1-2; 7 bases fit TRBD1. The CDR3 is made up of 14 amino acids. Trimming removed 6 bases from V and 7 bases from J; junction bases left unmatched: 14. The germline CDR1 and CDR2 sequences are DFQATT and SNEGSKA (reference sequence).

This clonotype was seen more than once but under ten times. The chain combines TRBV30 with TRBJ2-1, with D unclear. V lost 0 bases to trimming and J lost 2 bases, with 11 bases between them. The germline CDR1 and CDR2 sequences are GTSNPN and SVGIG (reference sequence). The CDR3 spans 15 residues. CDR3 DNA sequence: TGTGCCTGGAGTGTTTCCGGGTTAGCCTACAATGAGCAGTTCTTC. As protein: CAWSVSGLAYNEQFF.

This clonotype occurred many times. The V call is TRBV7-9, the J call TRBJ2-5; D call uncertain. The CDR3 is 15 residues long. The germline V gene encodes CDR1 SEHNR and CDR2 FQNEAQ (reference sequence). Trimming left V 4 bases short and J 2 bases short, with 14 bases between. CDR3 in amino acids: CASSSRLLGQETQYF. In nucleotides, the CDR3 is TGTGCCAGCAGCTCCAGACTCCTGGGACAAGAGACCCAGTACTTC.

V gene TRBV20-1 combines with J gene TRBJ1-5; maybe TRBD1 (5 bases). The CDR3 has 14 residues. Trimming cost V 7 bases and J 0 bases, with 13 bases left between them. CDR1 and CDR2 from the germline V gene are DFQATT and SNEGSKA (reference sequence). The CDR3 protein is CSVGTAYSNQPQHF. The DNA for the CDR3 is TGCAGTGTTGGGACCGCTTATAGCAATCAGCCCCAGCATTTT.